Listed here are 27 T cell receptor beta chains from one sample, sequenced in a study of Graves' ophthalmopathy and Graves' hyperthyroidism. Amplification from RNA transcripts yielded the TCR beta CDR3 regions. First-round RT-PCR relied on HTBI primers, and a second-round multiplex PCR came next. TCRdb reanalysed the multiplex PCR reads using MiXCR and keeps one entry per CDR3 protein. The sample shows roughly 400,000 distinct CDR3 sequences, approximately 20% of them seen only once. The specimen was peripheral blood. Receptor source: a woman younger than 30 with Graves' ophthalmopathy.

There are many counts of this clonotype. The V and J genes are TRBV3-1 and TRBJ1-1; TRBD1 matches 7 bases. V shed 4 bases and J 9 bases; nucleotides not matched to a gene: 8. Germline lookup yields CDR1 LGHDT and CDR2 YNNKEL (reference sequence). This CDR3 region has 13 residues. CDR3 amino acids: CASSPRQGGQAFF. CDR3 nucleotide sequence: TGTGCCAGCAGCCCCCGACAGGGAGGGCAAGCTTTCTTT.

The chain links TRBV29-1 to TRBJ2-7, with D unclear. This CDR3 comprises 11 residues. Germline V gene data show CDR1 as SQVTM and CDR2 as ANQGSEA. V was trimmed by 5 bases and J by 7 bases, leaving 12 bases between them. The DNA of the CDR3 is TGCAGCGTTTCAGGTGTGGGGGAGCAGTACTTC. Residues: CSVSGVGEQYF.

At least ten counts were recorded for this clonotype. The chain has TRBV6-2 or TRBV6-3 and TRBJ2-5; D is possibly TRBD1 or TRBD2 (5 bases each). Trimming cost V 4 bases and J 5 bases, with 17 bases left between them. CDR3 size: 15 residues. Per germline, CDR1 MNHEY and CDR2 SVGEGT. The CDR3 loop is CASSWDLQSGETQYF. Written as DNA, the CDR3 is TGTGCCAGCAGTTGGGACCTACAGTCCGGGGAGACCCAGTACTTC.

This clonotype was detected ten times or more. The V gene is TRBV28, the J gene TRBJ2-5; no clear D. CDR1 MDHEN and CDR2 SYDVKM come from the germline V gene. V lost 4 bases, J lost 2 bases, and 14 bases lay in between. The CDR3 runs 15 residues. The CDR3 nucleotides are TGTGCCAGCAGTTCCATCCGTGCCTCTCAAGAGACCCAGTACTTC. It specifies CASSSIRASQETQYF.

This clonotype was picked up many times. V is TRBV6-2 or TRBV6-3 and J is TRBJ1-1, with 7 bases fitting TRBD1. This CDR3 region has 14 residues. V was clipped by 9 bases and J by 5 bases; unmatched bases: 12. CDR1 is MNHEY and CDR2 is SVGEGT in the germline V gene. Here the CDR3 DNA reads TGTGCCAGTTGCCCGGGACAGATGATTACTGAAGCTTTCTTT. Its translation is CASCPGQMITEAFF.

The chain couples TRBV12-5 to TRBJ1-1; D may be TRBD1 (5 bases). V was pared by 6 bases and J by 1 base, with 15 bases between. Germline values: CDR1 LGHNT, CDR2 FRNRAP. The CDR3 is 15 amino acids. The CDR3 DNA follows: TGTGCTAGTGGGGTAGGGGCAGCCCAGAACACTGAAGCTTTCTTT. Protein product: CASGVGAAQNTEAFF.

In its sample, this clonotype was seen many times. V is TRBV20-1 and J is TRBJ2-5; 10 bases align to TRBD1. The ends lost 4 bases at V and 2 bases at J; junction bases unmatched: 10. The CDR3 is 16 amino acids. Germline V CDR1 and CDR2: DFQATT, SNEGSKA (reference sequence). In DNA form, the CDR3 reads TGCAGTGCTATAGGACAGGGGGAGTCGTCGCAAGAGACCCAGTACTTC. Translating it yields CSAIGQGESSQETQYF.

V gene TRBV6-2 or TRBV6-3 combines with J gene TRBJ2-7, with TRBD2 matching 11 bases. Germline V gene data show CDR1 as MNHEY and CDR2 as SVGEGT. This CDR3 comprises 18 residues. The V gene end was trimmed by 6 bases and the J gene end by 7 bases; junction bases not matched to a gene: 20. The CDR3 DNA follows: TGTGCCAGCAGCCCCCTGGGACTAGCGGCCAACCGGGCCTGGGAGCAGTACTTC. Translated: CASSPLGLAANRAWEQYF.

V usage is TRBV12-3 or TRBV12-4 and J usage is TRBJ1-2, with 7 nucleotides matching TRBD1. CDR3 size: 13 residues. Trimming took 9 bases from V and 2 from J; bases not matched to a gene: 6. The CDR3 here is CASEEGANYGYTF. The CDR3 DNA sequence: TGTGCCAGTGAAGAGGGGGCGAACTATGGCTACACCTTC.

This clonotype was recorded many times. The chain uses TRBV4-3 and TRBJ2-7, with TRBD2 matching over 15 bases. This CDR3 has 15 amino acids. Germline V CDR1 and CDR2: LGHNA, YSLEER. Trimming removed 1 base from V and 6 bases from J; junction bases left unmatched: 1. The DNA of the CDR3 is TGCGCCAGCAGCCAAGGGGGACTAGCGGGAGGCGAGCAGTACTTC. Translated, it gives CASSQGGLAGGEQYF.

In its sample, this clonotype was seen a few times. The V and J genes are TRBV5-1 and TRBJ2-5; 9 bases are shared with TRBD1. Trimming removed 4 bases from V and 5 bases from J; junction bases left unmatched: 3. CDR3 length: 13 amino acids. Germline values: CDR1 SGHRS, CDR2 YFSETQ. The CDR3 reads CASSGGTGETQYF. The CDR3 region has the DNA TGCGCCAGCAGCGGCGGGACAGGGGAGACCCAGTACTTC.

This clonotype has a count of ten or more. The V gene is TRBV27, the J gene TRBJ2-5, with 9 bases matching TRBD1. CDR1 MNHEY and CDR2 SMNVEV come from the germline V gene (reference sequence). V dropped 7 bases and J dropped 3; count of bases not matched to a gene: 9. This CDR3 contains 15 residues. CDR3 loop: CASKIGQGLEETQYF. CDR3 DNA sequence: TGTGCCAGCAAAATAGGACAGGGGCTGGAAGAGACCCAGTACTTC.

The sample holds many counts of this clonotype. The rearrangement joins TRBV27 to TRBJ1-6; 7 positions agree with TRBD1. The CDR3 is made up of 17 amino acids. The junction had 20 bases not matched to a gene; V was cut back by 8 bases and J by 10 bases. CDR1 MNHEY and CDR2 SMNVEV come from the germline V gene (reference sequence). The CDR3 bases are TGTGCCAGCTCCCATCCCCCCAGACAGGGTTGGGGGTCACCCCTCCACTTT. This codes for CASSHPPRQGWGSPLHF.

This clonotype was detected ten times or more. This rearrangement joins TRBV19 to TRBJ2-7; maybe TRBD2 (6 bases). Trimming took 2 bases from V and 2 from J, leaving 19 bases between them. CDR3 size: 17 residues. The germline V gene has CDR1 LNHDA and CDR2 SQIVND (reference sequence). The CDR3 region is CASSISGGDHFTYEQYF. The CDR3 DNA follows: TGTGCCAGTAGTATAAGTGGAGGGGATCACTTCACCTACGAGCAGTACTTC.

This clonotype has ten or more counts. The rearrangement joins TRBV12-3 or TRBV12-4 to TRBJ2-5; 8 bases map to TRBD1. This CDR3 is built from 15 residues. With 5 bases clipped from V and 2 bases from J, the junction kept 7 bases outside the gene matches. The CDR3: CASSPDRERQETQYF. Written as DNA, the CDR3 is TGTGCCAGCAGTCCGGACAGGGAACGTCAAGAGACCCAGTACTTC.

This clonotype has at least ten counts. The rearrangement joins TRBV20-1 to TRBJ1-2, with unresolved D. Trimming removed 5 bases at V and 3 bases at J, with 10 bases between. CDR1 is DFQATT, CDR2 SNEGSKA, per germline (reference sequence). The CDR3 covers 12 residues. The CDR3 region has the DNA TGCAGTGCTGCCGGGCGATACTATGGCTACACCTTC. Protein sequence: CSAAGRYYGYTF.

This clonotype was seen repeatedly, ten times or more. The chain carries TRBV7-9 and TRBJ2-7, with D hard to call. Trimming shortened V by 0 bases and J by 0 bases, and 12 bases separated the two germline ends. The germline gives CDR1 SEHNR, CDR2 FQNEAQ (reference sequence). The CDR3 runs to 16 residues. The CDR3 sequence is CASSLAILRGSYEQYF. Here the CDR3 DNA reads TGTGCCAGCAGCTTAGCGATCCTTAGAGGCTCCTACGAGCAGTACTTC.

This clonotype was picked up many times. The V and J genes are TRBV7-6 and TRBJ2-5; TRBD2 matches 14 bases. There are 19 residues in the CDR3. Germline trimming cut 6 bases from V and 6 bases from J; bases unmatched to any gene: 18. Germline loops: CDR1 SGHVS, CDR2 FNYEAQ. The CDR3 bases are TGTGCCAGCAGTTTATACCCGGGACTAGCGGGGGCCTCCTCCCAGACCCAGTACTTC. Protein sequence: CASSLYPGLAGASSQTQYF.

The chain is built from TRBV11-2 and TRBJ1-1; tentatively, D is TRBD1 (5 bases). This CDR3 is built from 15 residues. V was pared by 4 bases and J by 5 bases, with 17 bases between. Germline V gene data show CDR1 as SGHAT and CDR2 as FQNNGV. The CDR3 region is CASSSGGGLWTEAFF. The CDR3 DNA reads as TGTGCCAGCAGCTCGGGGGGAGGGCTCTGGACTGAAGCTTTCTTT.

This clonotype was seen more than once but under ten times. V usage is TRBV27 and J usage is TRBJ1-5; 7 nucleotides agree with TRBD1. V was clipped by 7 bases and J by 7 bases; unmatched bases: 13. Looked up from germline, CDR1 is MNHEY and CDR2 is SMNVEV (reference sequence). The CDR3 consists of 15 residues. This CDR3 reads CASTKGDSGYQPQHF. The DNA for the CDR3 is TGTGCCAGCACCAAGGGGGACAGCGGATACCAGCCCCAGCATTTT.

This clonotype has more than one count but fewer than ten. The chain combines TRBV4-1 with TRBJ2-7; D possibly corresponds to TRBD2 (5 bases). The CDR3 is 16 residues long. V lost 2 bases and J 1 base, leaving 15 bases between the germline ends. Germline CDR1 reads MGHRA; CDR2 reads YSYEKL. The chain's CDR3 is CASSQTPGGGSYEQYF. CDR3 DNA sequence: TGCGCCAGCAGCCAAACCCCCGGAGGTGGTTCCTACGAGCAGTACTTC.

This clonotype was observed at least ten times. The chain joins TRBV7-3 to TRBJ2-6, with 8 bases aligning to TRBD1. Germline V gives CDR1 SGHTA, CDR2 FQGTGA. This CDR3 contains 19 residues. V shed 3 bases and J 2 bases; nucleotides not matched to a gene: 12. In nucleotides, the CDR3 is TGTGCCAGCAGCTTCCGTGCACAGGGGGATCTCCCTGGGGCCAACGTCCTGACTTTC. Amino acid sequence: CASSFRAQGDLPGANVLTF.

The V call is TRBV6-5, the J call TRBJ1-2, with 8 bases aligning to TRBD1. V lost 2 bases to trimming and J lost 3 bases; unmatched junction nucleotides: 8. CDR1 MNHEY and CDR2 SVGAGI come from the germline V gene. CDR3 size: 16 residues. This CDR3 is CASSYAPQGVDYGYTF. CDR3 sequence (DNA): TGTGCCAGCAGTTACGCTCCACAGGGGGTCGACTATGGCTACACCTTC.

The chain recombines TRBV7-9 with TRBJ1-1; D gene ambiguous. The V gene lost 5 bases and the J gene lost 8 bases, with 18 bases spanning the gap. This CDR3 comprises 14 residues. Germline loops: CDR1 SEHNR, CDR2 FQNEAQ (reference sequence). The CDR3 sequence is CASSPTSSGREAFF. The CDR3 DNA follows: TGTGCCAGCAGCCCAACTTCCTCGGGCAGGGAAGCTTTCTTT.

This clonotype showed up many times. The rearrangement joins TRBV3-1 to TRBJ1-2; 8 bases are a match to TRBD1. Germline CDR1 reads LGHDT; CDR2 reads YNNKEL (reference sequence). The CDR3 is made up of 13 amino acids. V gave up 3 bases and J gave up 8 bases; unmatched junction bases: 5. This CDR3 reads CASSQRQGPGYTF. The CDR3 nucleotides read TGTGCCAGCAGCCAGAGACAGGGGCCCGGCTACACCTTC.

In its sample, this clonotype was seen many times. This chain connects TRBV6-2 or TRBV6-3 to TRBJ2-7; D not certain. The CDR3 loop spans 13 amino acids. Germline CDR1 MNHEY, CDR2 SVGEGT. Trimming shortened V by 0 bases and J by 3 bases, and 6 bases separated the two germline ends. The chain's CDR3 is CASSYSEVYEQYF. In nucleotides, the CDR3 is TGTGCCAGCAGTTACTCGGAAGTCTACGAGCAGTACTTC.

Ten or more counts support this clonotype. The chain uses TRBV4-2 and TRBJ2-2; D is ambiguous. CDR1 LGHNA and CDR2 YNFKEQ come from the germline V gene. The CDR3 is made up of 13 amino acids. V shed 3 bases and J shed 7 bases, with 9 bases lying between them. The CDR3 spells CASSHGPNGELFF. In DNA form, the CDR3 reads TGTGCCAGCAGCCACGGGCCAAACGGGGAGCTGTTTTTT.